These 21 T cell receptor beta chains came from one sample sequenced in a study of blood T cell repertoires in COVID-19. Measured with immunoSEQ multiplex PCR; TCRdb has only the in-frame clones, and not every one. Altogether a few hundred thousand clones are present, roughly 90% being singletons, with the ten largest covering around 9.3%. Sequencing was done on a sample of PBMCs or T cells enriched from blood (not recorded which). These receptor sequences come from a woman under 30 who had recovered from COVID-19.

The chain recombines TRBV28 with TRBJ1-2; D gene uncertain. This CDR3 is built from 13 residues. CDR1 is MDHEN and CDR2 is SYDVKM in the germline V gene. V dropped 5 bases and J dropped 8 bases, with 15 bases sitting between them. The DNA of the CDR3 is TGTGCCAGCAGTGAAACAGATACGTGGGGCTACACCTTC. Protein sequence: CASSETDTWGYTF.

The CDR3 spells CASSLGRPPYGYTF. DNA for the CDR3: TGTGCCAGCAGCTTAGGCAGGCCGCCGTATGGCTACACCTTC. The chain uses TRBV7-2 and TRBJ1-2; the D is unclear. This CDR3 is 14 amino acids long. Germline V gene lookup returns CDR1 SGHTA and CDR2 FQGNSA. V lost 1 base and J 5 bases, leaving 11 bases between the germline ends.

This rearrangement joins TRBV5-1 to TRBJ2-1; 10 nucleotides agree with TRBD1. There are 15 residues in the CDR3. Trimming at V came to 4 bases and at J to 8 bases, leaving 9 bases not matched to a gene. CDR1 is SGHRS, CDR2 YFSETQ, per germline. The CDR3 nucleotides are TGCGCCAGCAGCCTACCCGGGACAGGGGTCCATGAGCAGTTCTTC. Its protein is CASSLPGTGVHEQFF.

In DNA form, the CDR3 reads TGTGCCAGCAGCTCCGGGACAGGTATCTCACCCCTCCACTTT. Amino acids: CASSSGTGISPLHF. V and J are TRBV7-6 and TRBJ1-6; 8 nucleotides line up with TRBD1. The germline gives CDR1 SGHVS, CDR2 FNYEAQ. V trimming: 4 bases; J trimming: 10 bases; junction bases outside the gene matches: 6. There are 14 residues in the CDR3.

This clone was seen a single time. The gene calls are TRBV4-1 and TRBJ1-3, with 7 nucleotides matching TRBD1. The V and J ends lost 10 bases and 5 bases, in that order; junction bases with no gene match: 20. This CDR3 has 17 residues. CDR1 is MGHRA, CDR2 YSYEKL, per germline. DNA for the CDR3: TGCGCCACCCTCTGCGACAGGGATTGGGAGTCCCGAAACACCATATATTTT. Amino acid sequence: CATLCDRDWESRNTIYF.

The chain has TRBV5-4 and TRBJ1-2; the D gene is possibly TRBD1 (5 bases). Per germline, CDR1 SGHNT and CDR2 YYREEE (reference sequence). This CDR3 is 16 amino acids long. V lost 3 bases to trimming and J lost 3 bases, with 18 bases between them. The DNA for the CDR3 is TGTGCCAGCAGCTCCCGCAGAGGGCCGGGGGACTATGGCTACACCTTC. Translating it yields CASSSRRGPGDYGYTF.

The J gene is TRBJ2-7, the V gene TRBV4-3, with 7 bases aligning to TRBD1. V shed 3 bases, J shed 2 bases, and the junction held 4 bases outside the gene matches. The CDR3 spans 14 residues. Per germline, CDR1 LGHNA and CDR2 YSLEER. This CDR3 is CASSQDRQTYEQYF. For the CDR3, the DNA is TGCGCCAGCAGCCAGGACAGGCAGACCTACGAGCAGTACTTC.

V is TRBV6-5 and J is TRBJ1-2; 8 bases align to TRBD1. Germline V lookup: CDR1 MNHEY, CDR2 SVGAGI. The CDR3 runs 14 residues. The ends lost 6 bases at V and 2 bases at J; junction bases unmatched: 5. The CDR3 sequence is CASRTGGSNYGYTF. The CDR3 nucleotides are TGTGCCAGCAGAACAGGGGGAAGCAACTATGGCTACACCTTC.

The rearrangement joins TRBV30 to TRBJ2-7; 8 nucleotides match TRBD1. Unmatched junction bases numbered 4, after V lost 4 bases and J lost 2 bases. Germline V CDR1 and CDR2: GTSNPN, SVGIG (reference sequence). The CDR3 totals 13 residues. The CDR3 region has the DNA TGTGCCTGGAACCAGGGGGCCCCCTACGAGCAGTACTTC. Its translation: CAWNQGAPYEQYF.

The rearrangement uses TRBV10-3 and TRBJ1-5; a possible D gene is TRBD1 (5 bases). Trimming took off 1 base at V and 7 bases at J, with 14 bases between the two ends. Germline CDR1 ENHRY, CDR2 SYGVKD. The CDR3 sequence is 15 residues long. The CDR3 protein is CAISEFPGGLQPQHF. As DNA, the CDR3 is TGTGCCATCAGTGAGTTCCCCGGGGGACTGCAGCCCCAGCATTTT.

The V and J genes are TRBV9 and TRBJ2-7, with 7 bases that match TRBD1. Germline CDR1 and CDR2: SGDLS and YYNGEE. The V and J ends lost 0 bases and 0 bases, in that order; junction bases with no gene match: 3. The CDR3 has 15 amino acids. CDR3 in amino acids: CASSVGQGLSYEQYF. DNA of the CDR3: TGTGCCAGCAGCGTAGGACAGGGCCTCTCCTACGAGCAGTACTTC.

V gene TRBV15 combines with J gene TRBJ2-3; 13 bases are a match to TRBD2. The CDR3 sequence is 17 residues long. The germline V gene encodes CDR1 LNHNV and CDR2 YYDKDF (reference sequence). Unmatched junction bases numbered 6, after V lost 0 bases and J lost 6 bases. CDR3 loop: CATSRDQLAGGRDTQYF. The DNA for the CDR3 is TGTGCCACCAGCAGAGATCAACTAGCGGGGGGGCGGGATACGCAGTATTTT.

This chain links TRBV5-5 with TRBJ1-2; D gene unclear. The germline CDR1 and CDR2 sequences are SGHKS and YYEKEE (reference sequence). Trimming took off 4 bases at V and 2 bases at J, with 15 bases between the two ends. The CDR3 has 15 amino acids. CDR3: CASSPAGGANYGYTF. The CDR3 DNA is TGTGCCAGCAGCCCCGCGGGTGGAGCCAACTATGGCTACACCTTC.

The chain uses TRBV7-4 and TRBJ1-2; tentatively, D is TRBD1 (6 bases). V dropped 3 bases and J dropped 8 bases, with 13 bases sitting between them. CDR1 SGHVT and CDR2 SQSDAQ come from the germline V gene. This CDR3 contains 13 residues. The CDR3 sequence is CASSFRQERGYTF. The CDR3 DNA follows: TGTGCCAGCAGCTTCAGACAGGAGCGGGGCTACACCTTC.

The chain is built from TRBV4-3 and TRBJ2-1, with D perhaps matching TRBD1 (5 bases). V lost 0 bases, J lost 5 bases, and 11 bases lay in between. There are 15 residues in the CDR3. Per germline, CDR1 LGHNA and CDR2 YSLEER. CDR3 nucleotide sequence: TGCGCCAGCAGCCAAGATTTGGCAGGGCACAATGAGCAGTTCTTC. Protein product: CASSQDLAGHNEQFF.

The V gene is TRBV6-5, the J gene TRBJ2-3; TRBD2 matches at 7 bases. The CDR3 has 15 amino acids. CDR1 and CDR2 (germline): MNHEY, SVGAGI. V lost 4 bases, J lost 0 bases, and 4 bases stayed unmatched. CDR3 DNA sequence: TGTGCCAGCAGTTCCCTGGGGGGGAGCACAGATACGCAGTATTTT. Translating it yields CASSSLGGSTDTQYF.

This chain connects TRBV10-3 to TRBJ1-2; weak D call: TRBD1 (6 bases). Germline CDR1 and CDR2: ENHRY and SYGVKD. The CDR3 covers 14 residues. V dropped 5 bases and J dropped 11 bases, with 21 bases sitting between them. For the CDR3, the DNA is TGTGCCATCAGTATTATGACAGGAAATTTAGCTTACACCTTC. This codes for CAISIMTGNLAYTF.

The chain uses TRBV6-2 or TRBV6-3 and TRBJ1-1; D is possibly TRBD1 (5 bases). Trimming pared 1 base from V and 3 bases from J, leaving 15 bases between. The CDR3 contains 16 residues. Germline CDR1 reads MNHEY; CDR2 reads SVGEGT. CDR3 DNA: TGTGCCAGCAGTTACTATCGGCAGGGTAGTTACACTGAAGCTTTCTTT. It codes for CASSYYRQGSYTEAFF.

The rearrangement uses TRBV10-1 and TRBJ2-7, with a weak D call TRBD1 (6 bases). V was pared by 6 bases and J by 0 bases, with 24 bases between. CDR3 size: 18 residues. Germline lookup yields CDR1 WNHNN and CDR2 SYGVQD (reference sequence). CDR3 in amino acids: CASRQESTGPPASYEQYF. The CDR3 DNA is TGCGCCAGCAGGCAAGAGTCTACAGGGCCTCCCGCCTCCTACGAGCAGTACTTC.

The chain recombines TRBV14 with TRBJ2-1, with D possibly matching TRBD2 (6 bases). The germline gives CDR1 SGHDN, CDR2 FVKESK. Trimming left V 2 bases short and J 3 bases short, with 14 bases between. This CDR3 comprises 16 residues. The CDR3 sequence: CASSQRRGSYYNEQFF. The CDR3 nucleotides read TGTGCCAGCAGCCAACGGCGGGGCTCCTACTACAATGAGCAGTTCTTC.

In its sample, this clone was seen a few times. In nucleotides, the CDR3 is TGTGCCAGCAGCGCACCGACGGGACTCTACACCTTC. Protein: CASSAPTGLYTF. The genes are TRBV5-5 and TRBJ1-2, with D possibly being TRBD1 (5 bases). This CDR3 contains 12 residues. The V gene lost 4 bases and the J gene lost 10 bases, with 14 bases spanning the gap. Per the germline V gene, CDR1 is SGHKS and CDR2 is YYEKEE (reference sequence).